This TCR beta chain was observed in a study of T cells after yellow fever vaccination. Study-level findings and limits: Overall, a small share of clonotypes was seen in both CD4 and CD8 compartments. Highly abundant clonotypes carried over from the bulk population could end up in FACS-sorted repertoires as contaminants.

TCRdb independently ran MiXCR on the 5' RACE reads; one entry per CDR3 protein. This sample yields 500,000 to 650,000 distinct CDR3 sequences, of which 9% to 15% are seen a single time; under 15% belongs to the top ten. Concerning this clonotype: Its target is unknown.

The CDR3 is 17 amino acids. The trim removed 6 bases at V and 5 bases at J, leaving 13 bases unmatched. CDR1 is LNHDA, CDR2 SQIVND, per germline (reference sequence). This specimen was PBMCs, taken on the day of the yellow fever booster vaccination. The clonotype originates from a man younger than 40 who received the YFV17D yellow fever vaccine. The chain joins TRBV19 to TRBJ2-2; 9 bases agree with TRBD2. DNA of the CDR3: TGTGCCAGTAGGGTAGCGGGAGCGGTAGTTGGAACCGGGGAGCTGTTTTTT. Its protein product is CASRVAGAVVGTGELFF.